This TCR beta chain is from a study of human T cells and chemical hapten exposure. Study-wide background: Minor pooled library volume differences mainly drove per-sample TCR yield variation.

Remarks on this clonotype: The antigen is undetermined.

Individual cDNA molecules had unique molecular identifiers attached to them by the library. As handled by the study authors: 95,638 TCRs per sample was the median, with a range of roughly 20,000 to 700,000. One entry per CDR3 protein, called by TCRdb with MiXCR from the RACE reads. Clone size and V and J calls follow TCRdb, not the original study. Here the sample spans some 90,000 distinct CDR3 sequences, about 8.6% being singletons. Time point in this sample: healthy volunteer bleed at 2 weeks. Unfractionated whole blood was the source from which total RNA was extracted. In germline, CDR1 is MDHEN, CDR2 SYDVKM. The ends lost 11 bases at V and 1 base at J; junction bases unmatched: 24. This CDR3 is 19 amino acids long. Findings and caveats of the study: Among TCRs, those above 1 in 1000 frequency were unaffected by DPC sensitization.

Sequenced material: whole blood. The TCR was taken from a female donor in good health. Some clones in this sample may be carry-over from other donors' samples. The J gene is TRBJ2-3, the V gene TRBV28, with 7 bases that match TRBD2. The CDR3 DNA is TGTGCCTATTCCATCTCCAAGTTCGGGGGGAGTCCCCGCACAGATACGCAGTATTTT. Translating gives CAYSISKFGGSPRTDTQYF.